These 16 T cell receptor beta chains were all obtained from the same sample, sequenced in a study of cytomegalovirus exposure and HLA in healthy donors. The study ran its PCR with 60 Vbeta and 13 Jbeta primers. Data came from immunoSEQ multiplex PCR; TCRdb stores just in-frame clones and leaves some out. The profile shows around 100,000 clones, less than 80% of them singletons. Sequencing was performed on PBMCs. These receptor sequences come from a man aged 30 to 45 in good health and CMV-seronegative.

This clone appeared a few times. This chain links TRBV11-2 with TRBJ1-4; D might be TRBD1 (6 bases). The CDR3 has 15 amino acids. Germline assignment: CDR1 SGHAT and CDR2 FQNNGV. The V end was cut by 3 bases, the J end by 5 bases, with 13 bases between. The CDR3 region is CASSFQQGVNEKLFF. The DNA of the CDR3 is TGTGCCAGCAGCTTTCAACAGGGCGTCAATGAAAAACTGTTTTTT.

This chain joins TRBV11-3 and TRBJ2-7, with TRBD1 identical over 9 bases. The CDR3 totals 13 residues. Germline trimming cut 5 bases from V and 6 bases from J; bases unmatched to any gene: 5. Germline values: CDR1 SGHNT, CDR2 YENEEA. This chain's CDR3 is CASSLGTGIEQYF. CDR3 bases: TGTGCCAGCAGCCTCGGGACAGGGATCGAGCAGTACTTC. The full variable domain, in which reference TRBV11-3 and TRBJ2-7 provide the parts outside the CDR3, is EAGVVQSPRYKIIEKKQPVAFWCNPISGHNTLYWYLQNLGQGPELLIRYENEEAVDDSQLPKDRFSAERLKGVDSTLKIQPAELGDSAVYLCASSLGTGIEQYFGPGTRLTVT.

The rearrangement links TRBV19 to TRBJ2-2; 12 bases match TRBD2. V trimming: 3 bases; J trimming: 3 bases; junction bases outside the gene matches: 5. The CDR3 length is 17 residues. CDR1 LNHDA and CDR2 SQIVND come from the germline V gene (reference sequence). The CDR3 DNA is TGTGCCAGTAGTATGAGGACTAGCGGGACCTACACCGGGGAGCTGTTTTTT. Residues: CASSMRTSGTYTGELFF.

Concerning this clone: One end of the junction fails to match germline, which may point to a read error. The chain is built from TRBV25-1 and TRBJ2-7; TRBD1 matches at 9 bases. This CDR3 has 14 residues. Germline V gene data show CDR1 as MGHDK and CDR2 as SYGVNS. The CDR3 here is CASSTGQGSSEQYF. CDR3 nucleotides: TGTGCCAGCAGTACGGGACAGGGTTCCTCCGAGCAGTACTTC.

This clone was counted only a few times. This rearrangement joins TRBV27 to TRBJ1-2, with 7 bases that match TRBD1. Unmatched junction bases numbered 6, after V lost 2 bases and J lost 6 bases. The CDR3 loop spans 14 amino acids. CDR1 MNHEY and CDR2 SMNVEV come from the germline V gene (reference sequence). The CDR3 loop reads CASSLLAGGNGYTF. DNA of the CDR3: TGTGCCAGCAGTTTACTAGCAGGGGGAAATGGCTACACCTTC.

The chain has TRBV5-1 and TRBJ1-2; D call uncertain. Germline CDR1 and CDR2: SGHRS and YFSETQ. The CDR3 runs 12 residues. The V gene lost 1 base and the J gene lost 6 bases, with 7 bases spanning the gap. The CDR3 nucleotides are TGCGCCAGCAGCTTGCCCGGGGATGGCTACACCTTC. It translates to CASSLPGDGYTF.

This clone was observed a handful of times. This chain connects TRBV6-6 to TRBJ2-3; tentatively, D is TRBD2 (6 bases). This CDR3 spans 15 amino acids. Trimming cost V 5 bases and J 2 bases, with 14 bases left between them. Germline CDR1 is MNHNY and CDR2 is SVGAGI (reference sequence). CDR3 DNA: TGTGCCAGCAGTACTGTGGGAGGCGACACAGATACGCAGTATTTT. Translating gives CASSTVGGDTDTQYF.

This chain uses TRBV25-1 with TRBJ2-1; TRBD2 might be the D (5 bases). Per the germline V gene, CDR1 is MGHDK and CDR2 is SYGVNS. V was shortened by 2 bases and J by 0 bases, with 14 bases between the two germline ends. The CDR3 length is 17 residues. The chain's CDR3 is CASSETGPGYSYNEQFF. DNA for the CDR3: TGTGCCAGCAGTGAAACCGGACCGGGATACTCCTACAATGAGCAGTTCTTC.

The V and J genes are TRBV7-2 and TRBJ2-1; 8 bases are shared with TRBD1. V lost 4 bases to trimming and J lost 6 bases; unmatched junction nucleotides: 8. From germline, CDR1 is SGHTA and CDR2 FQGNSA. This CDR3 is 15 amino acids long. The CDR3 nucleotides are TGTGCCAGCAGCTCGAGGTCCGGGACAGGCAATGAGCAGTTCTTC. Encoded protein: CASSSRSGTGNEQFF.

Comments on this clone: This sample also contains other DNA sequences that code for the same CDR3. Here the CDR3 reads CAWSVTVQETQYF. CDR3 nucleotides: TGTGCCTGGAGTGTAACAGTTCAAGAGACCCAGTACTTC. J is TRBJ2-5 and V is TRBV30; no firm D call. CDR1 GTSNPN and CDR2 SVGIG come from the germline V gene (reference sequence). V lost 0 bases and J lost 2, with 7 bases in between. CDR3 size: 13 residues.

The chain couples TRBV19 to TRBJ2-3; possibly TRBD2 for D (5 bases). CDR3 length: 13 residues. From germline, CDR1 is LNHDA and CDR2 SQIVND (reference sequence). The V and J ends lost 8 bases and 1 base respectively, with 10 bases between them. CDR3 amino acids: CASRWTGTDTQYF. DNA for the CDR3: TGTGCCAGTCGGTGGACTGGCACAGATACGCAGTATTTT.

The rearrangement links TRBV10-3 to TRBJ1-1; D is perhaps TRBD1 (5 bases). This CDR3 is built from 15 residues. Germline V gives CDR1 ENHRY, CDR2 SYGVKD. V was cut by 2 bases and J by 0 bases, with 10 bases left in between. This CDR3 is CAISEPGLMNTEAFF. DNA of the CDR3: TGTGCCATCAGTGAGCCGGGACTTATGAACACTGAAGCTTTCTTT.

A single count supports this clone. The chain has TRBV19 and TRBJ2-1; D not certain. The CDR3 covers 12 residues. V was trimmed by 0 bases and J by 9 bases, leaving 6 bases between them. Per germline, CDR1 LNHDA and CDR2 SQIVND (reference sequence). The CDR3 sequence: CASSIDQIEQFF. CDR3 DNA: TGTGCCAGTAGTATAGATCAGATTGAGCAGTTCTTC.

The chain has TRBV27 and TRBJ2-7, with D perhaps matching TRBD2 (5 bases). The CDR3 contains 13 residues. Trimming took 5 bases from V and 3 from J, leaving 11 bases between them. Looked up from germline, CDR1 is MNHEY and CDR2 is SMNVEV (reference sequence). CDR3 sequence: CASSRAGNYEQYF. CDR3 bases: TGTGCCAGCAGTAGGGCGGGTAACTACGAGCAGTACTTC.

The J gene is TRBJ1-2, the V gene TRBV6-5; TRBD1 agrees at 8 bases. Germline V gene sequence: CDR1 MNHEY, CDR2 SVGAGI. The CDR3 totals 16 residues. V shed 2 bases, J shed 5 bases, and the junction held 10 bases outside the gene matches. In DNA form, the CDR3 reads TGTGCCAGCAGTTACGGTCAGGGGGCGCAGGGATATGGCTACACCTTC. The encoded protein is CASSYGQGAQGYGYTF.

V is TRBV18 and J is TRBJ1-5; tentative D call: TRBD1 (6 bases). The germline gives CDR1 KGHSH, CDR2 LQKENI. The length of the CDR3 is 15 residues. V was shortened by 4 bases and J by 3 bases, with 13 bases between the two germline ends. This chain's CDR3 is CASSLTGQTNQPQHF. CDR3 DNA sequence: TGTGCCAGCTCACTTACCGGACAGACCAATCAGCCCCAGCATTTT.